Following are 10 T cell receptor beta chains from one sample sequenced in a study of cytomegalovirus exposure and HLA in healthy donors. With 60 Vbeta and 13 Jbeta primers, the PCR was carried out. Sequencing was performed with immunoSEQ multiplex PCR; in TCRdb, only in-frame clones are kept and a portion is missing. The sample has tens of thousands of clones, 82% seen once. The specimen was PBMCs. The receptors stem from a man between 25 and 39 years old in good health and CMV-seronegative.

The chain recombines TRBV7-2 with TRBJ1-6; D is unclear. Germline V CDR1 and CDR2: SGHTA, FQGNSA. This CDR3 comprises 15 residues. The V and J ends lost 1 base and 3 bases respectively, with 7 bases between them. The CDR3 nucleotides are TGTGCCAGCAGCTTAGGGGCCTACTATAATTCACCCCTCCACTTT. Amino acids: CASSLGAYYNSPLHF.

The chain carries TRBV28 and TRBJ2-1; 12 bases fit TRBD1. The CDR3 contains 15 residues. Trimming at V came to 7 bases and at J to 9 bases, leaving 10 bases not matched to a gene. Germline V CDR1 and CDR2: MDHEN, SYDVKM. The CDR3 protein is CASNAGTGGLVEQFF. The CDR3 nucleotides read TGTGCCAGCAATGCCGGGACAGGGGGCCTTGTTGAGCAGTTCTTC. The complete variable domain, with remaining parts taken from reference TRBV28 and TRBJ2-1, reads DVKVTQSSRYLVKRTGEKVFLECVQDMDHENMFWYRQDPGLGLRLIYFSYDVKMKEKGDIPEGYSVSREKKERFSLILESASTNQTSMYLCASNAGTGGLVEQFFGPGTRLTVL.

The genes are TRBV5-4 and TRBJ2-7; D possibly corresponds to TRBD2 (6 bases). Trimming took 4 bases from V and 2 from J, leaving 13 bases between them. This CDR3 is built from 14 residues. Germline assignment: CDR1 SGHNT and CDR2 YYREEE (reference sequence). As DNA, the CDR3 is TGTGCCAGCAGCCGGGACTCCTACGCCTACGAGCAGTACTTC. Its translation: CASSRDSYAYEQYF.

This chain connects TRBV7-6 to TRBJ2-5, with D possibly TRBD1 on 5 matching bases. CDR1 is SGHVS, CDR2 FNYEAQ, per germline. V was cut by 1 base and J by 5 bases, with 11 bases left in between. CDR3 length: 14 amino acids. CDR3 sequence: CASSLVSGSETQYF. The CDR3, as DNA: TGTGCCAGCAGCTTAGTTTCAGGGTCGGAGACCCAGTACTTC.

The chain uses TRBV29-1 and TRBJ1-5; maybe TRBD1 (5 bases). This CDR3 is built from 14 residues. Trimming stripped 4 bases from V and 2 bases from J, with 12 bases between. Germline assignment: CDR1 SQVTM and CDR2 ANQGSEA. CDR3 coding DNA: TGCAGCGTTGCTACGGGGGGAGGCAATCAGCCCCAGCATTTT. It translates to CSVATGGGNQPQHF.

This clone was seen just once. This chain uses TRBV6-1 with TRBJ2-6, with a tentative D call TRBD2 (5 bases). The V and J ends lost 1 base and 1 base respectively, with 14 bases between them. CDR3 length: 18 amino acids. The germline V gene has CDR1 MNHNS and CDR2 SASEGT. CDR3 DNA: TGTGCCAGCAGTGAAGGGACTGCAAAAGGATCTGGGGCCAACGTCCTGACTTTC. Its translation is CASSEGTAKGSGANVLTF.

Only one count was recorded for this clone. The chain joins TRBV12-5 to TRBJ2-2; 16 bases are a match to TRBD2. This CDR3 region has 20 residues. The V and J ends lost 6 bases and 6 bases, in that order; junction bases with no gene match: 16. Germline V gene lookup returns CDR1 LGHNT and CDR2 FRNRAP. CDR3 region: CASGLQGRGLAGGQAGELFF. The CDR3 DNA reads TGTGCTAGTGGCCTACAGGGGAGGGGACTAGCGGGAGGGCAGGCCGGGGAGCTGTTTTTT.

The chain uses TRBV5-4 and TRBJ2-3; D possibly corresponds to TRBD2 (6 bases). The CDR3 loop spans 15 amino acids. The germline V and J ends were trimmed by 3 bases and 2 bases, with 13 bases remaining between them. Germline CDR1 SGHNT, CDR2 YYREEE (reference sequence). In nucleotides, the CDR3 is TGTGCCAGCAGCTCATTAGCGGAGCCCACAGATACGCAGTATTTT. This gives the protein CASSSLAEPTDTQYF.

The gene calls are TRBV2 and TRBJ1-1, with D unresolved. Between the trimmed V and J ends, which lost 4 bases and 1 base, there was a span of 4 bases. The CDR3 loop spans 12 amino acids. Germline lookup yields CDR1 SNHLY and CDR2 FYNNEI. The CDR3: CASSAQNTEAFF. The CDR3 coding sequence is TGTGCCAGCAGTGCCCAGAACACTGAAGCTTTCTTT.

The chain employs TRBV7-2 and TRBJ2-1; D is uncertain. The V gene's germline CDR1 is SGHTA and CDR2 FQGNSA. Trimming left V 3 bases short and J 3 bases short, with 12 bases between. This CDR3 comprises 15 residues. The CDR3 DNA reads TGTGCCAGCAGCTTTTCCCCGGAGTACTACAATGAGCAGTTCTTC. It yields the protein CASSFSPEYYNEQFF. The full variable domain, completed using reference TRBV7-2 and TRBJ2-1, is GAGVSQSPSNKVTEKGKDVELRCDPISGHTALYWYRQSLGQGLEFLIYFQGNSAPDKSGLPSDRFSAERTGGSVSTLTIQRTQQEDSAVYLCASSFSPEYYNEQFFGPGTRLTVL.